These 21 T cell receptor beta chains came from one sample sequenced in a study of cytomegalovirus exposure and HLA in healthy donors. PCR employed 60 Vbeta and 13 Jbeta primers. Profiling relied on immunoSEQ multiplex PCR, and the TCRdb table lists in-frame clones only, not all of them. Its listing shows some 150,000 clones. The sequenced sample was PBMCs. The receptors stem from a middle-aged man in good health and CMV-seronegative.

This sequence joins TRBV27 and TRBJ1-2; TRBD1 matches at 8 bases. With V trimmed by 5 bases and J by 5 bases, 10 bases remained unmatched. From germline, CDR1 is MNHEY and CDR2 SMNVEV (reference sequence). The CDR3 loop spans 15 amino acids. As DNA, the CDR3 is TGTGCCAGCAGTCCGACAGGGGTCATTGTATATGGCTACACCTTC. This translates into CASSPTGVIVYGYTF.

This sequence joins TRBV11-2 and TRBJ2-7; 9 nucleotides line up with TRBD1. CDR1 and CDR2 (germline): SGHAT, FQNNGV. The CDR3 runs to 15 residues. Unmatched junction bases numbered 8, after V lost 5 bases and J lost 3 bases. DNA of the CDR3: TGTGCCAGCAGCCGAGACAGGGGGGGTTTCTACGAGCAGTACTTC. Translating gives CASSRDRGGFYEQYF.

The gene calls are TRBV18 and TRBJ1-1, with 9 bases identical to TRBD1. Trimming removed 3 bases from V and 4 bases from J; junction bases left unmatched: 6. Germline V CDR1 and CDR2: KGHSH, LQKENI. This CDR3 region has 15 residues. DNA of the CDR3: TGTGCCAGCTCACCGAGGACAGGGGCTGGCACTGAAGCTTTCTTT. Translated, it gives CASSPRTGAGTEAFF.

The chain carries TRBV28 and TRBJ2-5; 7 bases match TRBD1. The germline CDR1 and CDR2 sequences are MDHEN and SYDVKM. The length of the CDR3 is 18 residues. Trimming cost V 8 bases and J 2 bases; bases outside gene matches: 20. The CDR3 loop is CASGNSGQLGLGQETQYF. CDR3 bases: TGTGCCAGCGGAAACTCGGGACAGCTCGGTTTAGGGCAAGAGACCCAGTACTTC.

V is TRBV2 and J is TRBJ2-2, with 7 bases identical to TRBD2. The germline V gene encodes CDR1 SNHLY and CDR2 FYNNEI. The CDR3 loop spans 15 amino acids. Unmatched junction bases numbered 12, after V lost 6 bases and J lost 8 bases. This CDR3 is CASREGTTEGGELFF. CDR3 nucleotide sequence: TGTGCCAGCAGGGAGGGGACTACCGAGGGGGGGGAGCTGTTTTTT.

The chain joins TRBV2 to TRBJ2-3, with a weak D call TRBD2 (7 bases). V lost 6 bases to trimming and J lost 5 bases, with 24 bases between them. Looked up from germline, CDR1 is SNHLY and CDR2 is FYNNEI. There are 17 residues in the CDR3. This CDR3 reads CASSIHLAGAGGDTQYF. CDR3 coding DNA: TGTGCCAGCAGCATCCACTTGGCGGGGGCCGGGGGAGATACGCAGTATTTT.

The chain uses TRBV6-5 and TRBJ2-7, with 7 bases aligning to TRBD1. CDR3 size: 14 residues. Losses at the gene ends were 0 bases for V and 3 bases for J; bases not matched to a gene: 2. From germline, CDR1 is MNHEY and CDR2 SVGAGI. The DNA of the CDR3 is TGTGCCAGCAGTTACTCGTGGACAGGCTACGAGCAGTACTTC. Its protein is CASSYSWTGYEQYF.

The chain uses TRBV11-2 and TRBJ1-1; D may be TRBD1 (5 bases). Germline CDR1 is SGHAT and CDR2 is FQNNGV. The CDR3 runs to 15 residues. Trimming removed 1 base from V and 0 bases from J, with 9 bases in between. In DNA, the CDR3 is TGTGCCAGCAGCTTAGCAGGGAAGATGAACACTGAAGCTTTCTTT. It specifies CASSLAGKMNTEAFF.

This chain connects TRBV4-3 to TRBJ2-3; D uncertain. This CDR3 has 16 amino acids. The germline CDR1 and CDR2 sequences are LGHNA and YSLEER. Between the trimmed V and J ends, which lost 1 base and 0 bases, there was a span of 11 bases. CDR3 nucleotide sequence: TGCGCCAGCAGCCAAGCGACTTTGAAAAGCACAGATACGCAGTATTTT. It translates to CASSQATLKSTDTQYF.

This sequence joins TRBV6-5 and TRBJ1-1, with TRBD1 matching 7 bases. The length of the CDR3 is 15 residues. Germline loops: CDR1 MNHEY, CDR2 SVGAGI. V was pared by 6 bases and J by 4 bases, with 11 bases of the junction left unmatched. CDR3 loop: CASRIDREWSTEAFF. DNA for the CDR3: TGTGCCAGCAGGATCGACAGGGAGTGGAGCACTGAAGCTTTCTTT.

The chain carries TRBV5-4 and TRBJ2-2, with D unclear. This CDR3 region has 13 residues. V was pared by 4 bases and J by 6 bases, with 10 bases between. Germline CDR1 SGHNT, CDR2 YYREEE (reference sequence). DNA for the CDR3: TGTGCCAGCAGCACCCAGGTCTCCGGGGAGCTGTTTTTT. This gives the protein CASSTQVSGELFF. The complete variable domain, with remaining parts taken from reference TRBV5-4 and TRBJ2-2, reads ETGVTQSPTHLIKTRGQQVTLRCSSQSGHNTVSWYQQALGQGPQFIFQYYREEENGRGNFPPRFSGLQFPNYSSELNVNALELDDSALYLCASSTQVSGELFFGEGSRLTVL.

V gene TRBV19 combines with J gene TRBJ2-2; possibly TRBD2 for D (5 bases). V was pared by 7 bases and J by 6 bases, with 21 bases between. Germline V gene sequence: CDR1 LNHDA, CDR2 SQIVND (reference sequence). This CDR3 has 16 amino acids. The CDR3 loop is CASIARDFYTPGELFF. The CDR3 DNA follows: TGTGCCAGTATTGCCCGGGATTTTTATACACCCGGGGAGCTGTTTTTT. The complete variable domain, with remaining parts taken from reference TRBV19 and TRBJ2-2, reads DGGITQSPKYLFRKEGQNVTLSCEQNLNHDAMYWYRQDPGQGLRLIYYSQIVNDFQKGDIAEGYSVSREKKESFPLTVTSAQKNPTAFYLCASIARDFYTPGELFFGEGSRLTVL.

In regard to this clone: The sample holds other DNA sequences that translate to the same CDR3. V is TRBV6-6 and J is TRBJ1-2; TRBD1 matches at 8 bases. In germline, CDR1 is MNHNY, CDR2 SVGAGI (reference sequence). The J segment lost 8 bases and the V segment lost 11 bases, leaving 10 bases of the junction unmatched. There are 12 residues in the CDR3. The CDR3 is CAGRTGTYGYTF. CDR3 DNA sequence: TGTGCCGGTAGGACAGGGACCTACGGCTACACCTTC.

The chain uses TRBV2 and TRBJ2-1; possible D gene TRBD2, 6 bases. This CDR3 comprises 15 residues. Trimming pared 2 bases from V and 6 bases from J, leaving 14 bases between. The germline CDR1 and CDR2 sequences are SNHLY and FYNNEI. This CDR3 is CASSERELATNEQFF. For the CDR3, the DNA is TGTGCCAGCAGTGAAAGGGAACTAGCAACCAATGAGCAGTTCTTC.

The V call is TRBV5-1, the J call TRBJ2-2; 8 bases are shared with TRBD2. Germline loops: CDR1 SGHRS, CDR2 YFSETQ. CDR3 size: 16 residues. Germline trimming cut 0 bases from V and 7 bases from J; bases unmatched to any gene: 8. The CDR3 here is CASSLAGGAQVGELFF. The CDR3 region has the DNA TGCGCCAGCAGCTTGGCCGGGGGGGCTCAGGTCGGGGAGCTGTTTTTT.

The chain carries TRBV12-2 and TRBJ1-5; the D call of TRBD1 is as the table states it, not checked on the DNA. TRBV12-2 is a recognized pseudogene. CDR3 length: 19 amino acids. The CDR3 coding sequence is TGTGCAAGTCGCTTATGTTTGTCGGTGGGACAGGTTATAAATCAGCCCCAGCATTTT. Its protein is CASRLCLSVGQVINQPQHF.

The CDR3 DNA reads as TGTGCCACCAGCAGACTACAGGGTGACGGCTACACCTTC. Translation gives CATSRLQGDGYTF. The V gene is TRBV15, the J gene TRBJ1-2; D might be TRBD1 (6 bases). V lost 2 bases to trimming and J lost 8 bases, with 12 bases between them. The CDR3 totals 13 residues. Per the germline V gene, CDR1 is LNHNV and CDR2 is YYDKDF (reference sequence).

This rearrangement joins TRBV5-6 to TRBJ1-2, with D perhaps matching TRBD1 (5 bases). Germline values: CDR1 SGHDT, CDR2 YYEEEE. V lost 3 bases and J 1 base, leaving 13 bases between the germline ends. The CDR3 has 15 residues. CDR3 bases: TGTGCCAGCAGCTGGAGTGCGGGGGGTAACTATGGCTACACCTTC. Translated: CASSWSAGGNYGYTF.

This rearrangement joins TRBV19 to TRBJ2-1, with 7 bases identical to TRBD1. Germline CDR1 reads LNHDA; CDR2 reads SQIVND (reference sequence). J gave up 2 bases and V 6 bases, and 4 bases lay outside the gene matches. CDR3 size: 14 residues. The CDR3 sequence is CASSSTGTYNEQFF. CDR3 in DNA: TGTGCCAGTAGCTCGACAGGGACCTACAATGAGCAGTTCTTC.

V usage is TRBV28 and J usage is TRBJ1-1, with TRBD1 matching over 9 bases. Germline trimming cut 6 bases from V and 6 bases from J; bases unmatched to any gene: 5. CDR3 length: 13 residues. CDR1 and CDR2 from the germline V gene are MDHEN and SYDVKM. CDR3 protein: CASRGQGGAEAFF. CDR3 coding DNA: TGTGCCAGCAGGGGACAGGGAGGCGCTGAAGCTTTCTTT.

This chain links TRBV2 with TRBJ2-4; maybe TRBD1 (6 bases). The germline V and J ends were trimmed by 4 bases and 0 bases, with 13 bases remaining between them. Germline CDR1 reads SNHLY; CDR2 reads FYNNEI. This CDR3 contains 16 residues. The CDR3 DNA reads TGTGCCAGCAGTGCCAGGGGAAAGTTAGCCAAAAACATTCAGTACTTC. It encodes CASSARGKLAKNIQYF.